This TCR beta chain was obtained from a study of T cells after yellow fever vaccination. Study results and caveats: Some clonotypes, a small share, were shared between CD4 and CD8 compartments.

This clonotype was seen more than once but under ten times. Its cognate antigen is unknown. TCRdb reprocessed the 5' RACE reads via MiXCR and lists one record per CDR3 protein. This sample has 150,000 or so distinct CDR3 sequences; 5% to 8% occur once, and the top ten carry approximately 0.64%. Trimming pared 4 bases from V and 4 bases from J, leaving 14 bases between. The germline gives CDR1 SGHKS, CDR2 YYEKEE (reference sequence). This CDR3 contains 15 residues. The clonotype was recovered from a man younger than 45 who received the YFV17D yellow fever vaccine. This chain connects TRBV5-5 to TRBJ1-4, with D possibly TRBD1 on 6 matching bases. The material sequenced was CD4+ T cells sorted from PBMCs, taken 10 days after the yellow fever booster vaccination. The CDR3 DNA reads TGTGCCAGCAGCCCGCGGGGACACGATAATGAAAAACTGTTTTTT. Residues: CASSPRGHDNEKLFF.